The 32 T cell receptor beta chains reported below all come from one sample, sequenced in a study of HIV-infected patients and healthy controls. All unsorted peripheral T cells were captured because whole blood was used without fractionation. cDNA was made from around 0.5 ug RNA using alpha and beta constant primers. Each of the alpha and beta chains got its own library through chain-specific third strand synthesis with indices. TCRdb called the 5' RACE reads again in MiXCR, with one record for every CDR3 protein. The repertoire holds approximately 12,000 distinct CDR3 sequences, with less than 6.5% as singletons. Material: blood. The receptors originated from an adult in good health.

This clonotype was picked up many times. The V and J genes are TRBV20-1 and TRBJ2-7, with D possibly called TRBD1 or TRBD2 (5 bases each). V lost 5 bases to trimming and J lost 5 bases, with 19 bases between them. This CDR3 contains 14 residues. The V gene's germline CDR1 is DFQATT and CDR2 SNEGSKA (reference sequence). Here the CDR3 DNA reads TGCAGTGCTCGGCCCGGGACGGCCCTCCACGAGCAGTACTTC. Translating it yields CSARPGTALHEQYF.

This clonotype was detected many times. The chain employs TRBV15 and TRBJ1-2; no clear D. V lost 0 bases, J lost 8 bases, and 19 bases lay in between. The length of the CDR3 is 16 residues. The germline gives CDR1 LNHNV, CDR2 YYDKDF (reference sequence). The CDR3 is CATSRDYAGRQFGYTF. The DNA for the CDR3 is TGTGCCACCAGCAGAGATTACGCGGGAAGGCAGTTCGGCTACACCTTC.

This clonotype is medium-sized in the sample. The chain joins TRBV29-1 to TRBJ2-5; D gene unclear. Deletions cut 3 bases from V and 5 bases from J, with 10 bases between. CDR3 length: 12 residues. CDR1 is SQVTM, CDR2 ANQGSEA, per germline. CDR3 coding DNA: TGCAGCGTTGATCGTGTTCAGGAGACCCAGTACTTC. Its protein product is CSVDRVQETQYF.

This clonotype was seen repeatedly, ten times or more. The gene calls are TRBV5-6 and TRBJ1-2; D unresolved. Germline V gene sequence: CDR1 SGHDT, CDR2 YYEEEE. Trimming took off 0 bases at V and 7 bases at J, with 13 bases between the two ends. This CDR3 contains 14 residues. The CDR3 loop is CASSLGLGVIGYTF. For the CDR3, the DNA is TGTGCCAGCAGCTTGGGGTTGGGCGTGATTGGCTACACCTTC.

At least ten counts were recorded for this clonotype. This sequence joins TRBV24-1 and TRBJ1-2; no clear D gene. This CDR3 spans 15 amino acids. Germline CDR1 KGHDR, CDR2 SFDVKD. The V gene lost 2 bases and the J gene lost 8 bases, with 17 bases spanning the gap. This CDR3 is CATSDSGSAGSGYTF. Written as DNA, the CDR3 is TGTGCCACCAGTGATTCGGGGTCGGCGGGGAGCGGCTACACCTTC.

This clonotype was seen at least ten times. J is TRBJ2-7 and V is TRBV11-2; D not certain. CDR3 length: 12 amino acids. V was pared by 2 bases and J by 3 bases, with 5 bases between. Looked up from germline, CDR1 is SGHAT and CDR2 is FQNNGV. In DNA form, the CDR3 reads TGTGCCAGCAGCTTAAAAGGCTACGAGCAGTACTTC. Protein sequence: CASSLKGYEQYF.

This clonotype was detected ten times or more. This chain connects TRBV19 to TRBJ1-5; the D is unclear. Trimming removed 6 bases at V and 6 bases at J, with 9 bases between. Germline V lookup: CDR1 LNHDA, CDR2 SQIVND (reference sequence). This CDR3 contains 12 residues. The CDR3 DNA follows: TGTGCCAGTAGGCAAGAACCTCAGCCCCAGCATTTT. As protein: CASRQEPQPQHF.

This clonotype is labeled as medium-sized (0.01 to 0.1%). The chain uses TRBV6-1 and TRBJ2-5; possibly TRBD1 or TRBD2 for D (6 bases each). The CDR3 length is 13 residues. Germline-derived CDR1 and CDR2 are MNHNS and SASEGT. Between the trimmed V and J ends, which lost 3 bases and 8 bases, there was a span of 13 bases. The CDR3 is CASSEEGGGTQYF. The CDR3 coding sequence is TGTGCCAGCAGTGAGGAAGGAGGGGGTACCCAGTACTTC.

The chain links TRBV3-1 to TRBJ1-2; D gene unclear. The germline V and J ends were trimmed by 2 bases and 1 base, with 8 bases remaining between them. The germline gives CDR1 LGHDT, CDR2 YNNKEL (reference sequence). This CDR3 has 14 residues. CDR3 sequence (DNA): TGTGCCAGCAGCCAACTAAGGGATAACTATGGCTACACCTTC. Its translation is CASSQLRDNYGYTF.

The chain uses TRBV2 and TRBJ2-5, with a tentative D call TRBD1 (6 bases). CDR1 is SNHLY and CDR2 is FYNNEI in the germline V gene. The CDR3 contains 14 residues. V shed 4 bases and J shed 2 bases, with 11 bases lying between them. The CDR3 loop reads CASSGRTAQETQYF. The DNA of the CDR3 is TGTGCCAGCAGTGGACGGACAGCGCAAGAGACCCAGTACTTC.

This clonotype was seen at least ten times. The V call is TRBV12-3 or TRBV12-4, the J call TRBJ2-7; 8 positions match TRBD2. With V trimmed by 9 bases and J by 2 bases, 6 bases remained unmatched. The CDR3 is made up of 13 amino acids. CDR3 in DNA: TGTGCCAGTCAGACTAGCGTAACCTACGAGCAGTACTTC. Translated, it gives CASQTSVTYEQYF.

This clonotype occurred many times. The chain combines TRBV4-1 with TRBJ2-7, with D unclear. The CDR3 covers 16 residues. Germline V gene sequence: CDR1 MGHRA, CDR2 YSYEKL. Trimming shortened V by 6 bases and J by 4 bases, and 22 bases separated the two germline ends. CDR3 bases: TGCGCCAGCAGTGGGGTGGGATTTTTCACCGGTTACGAGCAGTACTTC. Translation: CASSGVGFFTGYEQYF.

This clonotype was seen only a few times. This sequence joins TRBV20-1 and TRBJ1-2; D gene uncertain. CDR1 is DFQATT and CDR2 is SNEGSKA in the germline V gene (reference sequence). The CDR3 runs 11 residues. V was shortened by 8 bases and J by 0 bases, with 7 bases between the two germline ends. This CDR3 is CSFPANYGYTF. The CDR3, as DNA: TGCAGTTTTCCGGCTAACTATGGCTACACCTTC.

This clonotype has at least ten counts. CDR3 bases: TGTGCCAGCAAGAGGGCTTCTAGCAATCAGCCCCAGCATTTT. Translation gives CASKRASSNQPQHF. V usage is TRBV12-3 or TRBV12-4 and J usage is TRBJ1-5; D gene ambiguous. Between the trimmed V and J ends, which lost 7 bases and 0 bases, there was a span of 10 bases. The CDR3 sequence is 14 residues long.

By share of the sample, this clonotype is medium-sized. The gene calls are TRBV20-1 and TRBJ1-1; the D gene is possibly TRBD1 (5 bases). This CDR3 has 15 amino acids. With 3 bases removed from V and 3 bases from J, the gap between germline ends came to 17 bases. From germline, CDR1 is DFQATT and CDR2 SNEGSKA (reference sequence). CDR3 loop: CSASPQAWGYTEAFF. DNA for the CDR3: TGCAGTGCTAGCCCACAGGCCTGGGGGTACACTGAAGCTTTCTTT.

By its share, this clonotype is medium-sized. V gene TRBV5-4 combines with J gene TRBJ1-6, with D uncertain. The CDR3 is 16 residues long. V lost 4 bases, J lost 3 bases, and 14 bases lay in between. Germline assignment: CDR1 SGHNT and CDR2 YYREEE (reference sequence). The CDR3 bases are TGTGCCAGCAGCACTAGCACCCTATTCTATAATTCACCCCTCCACTTT. It encodes CASSTSTLFYNSPLHF.

Within the sample, this clonotype is medium-sized. The rearrangement links TRBV2 to TRBJ2-2; TRBD1 matches at 7 bases. The V gene end was trimmed by 7 bases and the J gene end by 1 base; junction bases not matched to a gene: 6. This CDR3 contains 15 residues. Germline values: CDR1 SNHLY, CDR2 FYNNEI. The CDR3 sequence: CASNVQGKNTGELFF. The CDR3 DNA follows: TGTGCCAGCAACGTACAGGGGAAGAACACCGGGGAGCTGTTTTTT.

By sample fraction, this clonotype is medium-sized. This sequence joins TRBV2 and TRBJ1-3; possible D gene TRBD1, 6 bases. The CDR3 runs 15 residues. CDR1 is SNHLY, CDR2 FYNNEI, per germline. V was cut by 5 bases and J by 1 base, with 12 bases left in between. CDR3 sequence reads: CASSPAGVSGNTIYF. The CDR3 DNA follows: TGTGCCAGCAGTCCGGCAGGGGTATCTGGAAACACCATATATTTT.

The chain has TRBV27 and TRBJ1-5, with TRBD1 matching 7 bases. After removal of 8 bases from V and 3 bases from J, the junction contained 4 bases not matched to a gene. Looked up from germline, CDR1 is MNHEY and CDR2 is SMNVEV (reference sequence). The CDR3 consists of 13 residues. DNA of the CDR3: TGTGCCAGCCAGGGACAGAACAATCAGCCCCAGCATTTT. It codes for CASQGQNNQPQHF.

This clonotype was counted between two and nine times. This chain joins TRBV5-1 and TRBJ2-6; weak D call: TRBD1 (6 bases). CDR1 and CDR2 from the germline V gene are SGHRS and YFSETQ. V lost 6 bases and J 4 bases, leaving 14 bases between the germline ends. The CDR3 consists of 15 residues. DNA of the CDR3: TGCGCCAGCACGGAGACAGGACAAGGGGCCAACGTCCTGACTTTC. This gives the protein CASTETGQGANVLTF.

This clonotype showed up just a few times. The rearrangement joins TRBV12-3 or TRBV12-4 to TRBJ2-4, with D perhaps TRBD2 (6 bases). The CDR3 loop spans 19 amino acids. V dropped 5 bases and J dropped 0 bases, with 23 bases sitting between them. The DNA for the CDR3 is TGTGCCAGCAGTCCGCCACGGGACTCTAGCGATAAAGCCAAAAACATTCAGTACTTC. It yields the protein CASSPPRDSSDKAKNIQYF.

This clonotype was detected only a few times. The rearrangement links TRBV6-5 to TRBJ1-2; D unresolved. This CDR3 comprises 16 residues. The germline V gene encodes CDR1 MNHEY and CDR2 SVGAGI. V lost 5 bases and J lost 1, with 17 bases in between. CDR3 in amino acids: CASSPRLTLINYGYTF. CDR3 sequence (DNA): TGTGCCAGCAGTCCCCGTCTGACACTAATTAACTATGGCTACACCTTC.

This clonotype was seen many times. The rearrangement links TRBV20-1 to TRBJ2-5; 15 bases fit TRBD2. J gave up 5 bases and V 5 bases, and 12 bases lay outside the gene matches. Germline CDR1 reads DFQATT; CDR2 reads SNEGSKA (reference sequence). The CDR3 spans 17 residues. DNA of the CDR3: TGCAGTGCTCCTGGACTAGCGGGGGGGCCTTGGATGGAGACCCAGTACTTC. It codes for CSAPGLAGGPWMETQYF.

This clonotype was seen ten or more times. This sequence joins TRBV3-1 and TRBJ2-2, with TRBD2 matching over 11 bases. CDR1 is LGHDT and CDR2 is YNNKEL in the germline V gene (reference sequence). Losses at the gene ends were 7 bases for V and 6 bases for J; bases not matched to a gene: 7. There are 15 residues in the CDR3. The CDR3 spells CASNDFSGGAGELFF. The CDR3 DNA reads TGTGCCAGCAACGATTTTAGCGGGGGGGCCGGGGAGCTGTTTTTT.

This clonotype was counted ten times or more. The rearrangement uses TRBV5-1 and TRBJ2-1; 8 nucleotides line up with TRBD2. The V gene's germline CDR1 is SGHRS and CDR2 YFSETQ. CDR3 length: 14 residues. Trimming cost V 5 bases and J 2 bases; bases outside gene matches: 3. The CDR3 DNA reads TGCGCCAGCAGGGTTAGCGGGACCTACAATGAGCAGTTCTTC. This sequence encodes CASRVSGTYNEQFF.

The chain recombines TRBV5-5 with TRBJ2-3; no firm D call. Trimming took off 0 bases at V and 2 bases at J, with 13 bases between the two ends. Germline CDR1 is SGHKS and CDR2 is YYEKEE (reference sequence). The CDR3 sequence is 16 residues long. CDR3 protein: CASSLETASFTDTQYF. In DNA, the CDR3 is TGTGCCAGCAGCTTGGAAACAGCCTCGTTCACAGATACGCAGTATTTT.

This clonotype has only one observation. The rearrangement links TRBV7-9 to TRBJ2-3; no clear D gene. The CDR3 totals 12 residues. The germline V gene has CDR1 SEHNR and CDR2 FQNEAQ (reference sequence). Trimming removed 6 bases from V and 4 bases from J, with 8 bases in between. Here the CDR3 DNA reads TGTGCCAGCAGTTTCGACCCAGATACGCAGTATTTT. Protein sequence: CASSFDPDTQYF.

This clonotype was detected ten times or more. This chain connects TRBV10-3 to TRBJ2-5, with D perhaps TRBD2 (6 bases). This CDR3 contains 16 residues. Germline V gives CDR1 ENHRY, CDR2 SYGVKD. Between the trimmed V and J ends, which lost 2 bases and 2 bases, there was a span of 15 bases. The CDR3 DNA follows: TGTGCCATCAGTGAGCGGGGGTCAGGGTTACAAGAGACCCAGTACTTC. Amino acid sequence: CAISERGSGLQETQYF.

This clonotype was observed at least ten times. The chain recombines TRBV5-1 with TRBJ2-7, with 8 bases aligning to TRBD2. This CDR3 is built from 15 residues. CDR1 and CDR2 (germline): SGHRS, YFSETQ. V was pared by 5 bases and J by 6 bases, with 13 bases of the junction left unmatched. The CDR3 DNA reads TGCGCCAGCAGGCAATTAGCGGGGAAGGCGGTCGAGCAGTACTTC. Translated: CASRQLAGKAVEQYF.

This clonotype was counted many times. The gene calls are TRBV6-1 and TRBJ2-5; 9 bases agree with TRBD1. The CDR3 runs to 16 residues. In germline, CDR1 is MNHNS, CDR2 SASEGT. Unmatched junction bases numbered 6, after V lost 1 base and J lost 3 bases. The CDR3 DNA sequence: TGTGCCAGCAGTGAAGAACAGGGGGCAGGGAAAGAGACCCAGTACTTC. Translated: CASSEEQGAGKETQYF.

In its sample, this clonotype was seen many times. The gene calls are TRBV19 and TRBJ1-5; perhaps TRBD1 as D (5 bases). Trimming cost V 7 bases and J 1 base, with 14 bases left between them. From germline, CDR1 is LNHDA and CDR2 SQIVND (reference sequence). CDR3 length equals 15 residues. The CDR3 DNA is TGTGCCAGTACTCCGGGGGTTTTGAGCAATCAGCCCCAGCATTTT. This sequence encodes CASTPGVLSNQPQHF.

This clonotype was detected many times. V gene TRBV18 combines with J gene TRBJ1-5, with D unclear. Germline CDR1 KGHSH, CDR2 LQKENI. Between the trimmed V and J ends, which lost 6 bases and 7 bases, there was a span of 16 bases. The CDR3 is 14 amino acids. CDR3 loop: CASSEQNPKQPQHF. CDR3 nucleotide sequence: TGTGCCAGCTCCGAGCAGAACCCGAAACAGCCCCAGCATTTT.